The 15 T cell receptor beta chains below were found in one sample sequenced in a study of T-cell reconstitution after alpha-beta-depleted transplantation in children. Unique molecular identifiers were used to barcode this TCRbeta library. Each CDR3 protein is one row after TCRdb ran MiXCR on the PCR reads. In the table there are approximately 130,000 distinct CDR3 sequences, around 9.8% of which are singletons. The sequencing used PBMCs, mostly from graft donor cells, collected 180 days after TCRalphabeta/CD19-depleted stem cell transplant. The source is a girl under three years old who had a stem cell transplant for combined immunodeficiency, so the T cells may come from the graft donor.

The chain joins TRBV5-6 to TRBJ2-7; D is undetermined. Germline CDR1 reads SGHDT; CDR2 reads YYEEEE. This CDR3 comprises 11 residues. V lost 4 bases and J lost 8, with 10 bases in between. The CDR3 bases are TGTGCCAGCAGCCTCGGCGGACAGCAGTACTTC. It yields the protein CASSLGGQQYF.

In this sample, this clonotype turned up a few times. The chain has TRBV19 and TRBJ1-1; D uncertain. Germline CDR1 is LNHDA and CDR2 is SQIVND (reference sequence). This CDR3 is built from 20 residues. The V and J ends lost 8 bases and 0 bases respectively, with 31 bases between them. The CDR3 DNA follows: TGTGCCAGTCGTTTTCTCCCGGCGGGTGACGCGTATGGCCTGAACACTGAAGCTTTCTTT. Translated, it gives CASRFLPAGDAYGLNTEAFF.

This clonotype appeared a few times. CDR3 bases: TGCAGTGCTAGATTGGGGACTAAAGGGGAGACCCAGTACTTC. It specifies CSARLGTKGETQYF. The J gene is TRBJ2-5, the V gene TRBV20-1; 7 positions match TRBD2. The CDR3 covers 14 residues. The V and J ends lost 2 bases and 5 bases, in that order; junction bases with no gene match: 8. Germline CDR1 and CDR2: DFQATT and SNEGSKA (reference sequence).

This clonotype was detected ten times or more. The chain links TRBV9 to TRBJ2-7; the match to TRBD1 covers 7 bases. CDR3 length: 14 amino acids. Looked up from germline, CDR1 is SGDLS and CDR2 is YYNGEE. V lost 3 bases and J lost 1; bases outside the gene matches: 4. CDR3 in amino acids: CASSARQGSYEQYF. The CDR3 DNA reads TGTGCCAGCAGCGCCAGACAGGGTTCCTACGAGCAGTACTTC. The variable domain in full, completed from reference TRBV9 and TRBJ2-7, reads DSGVTQTPKHLITATGQRVTLRCSPRSGDLSVYWYQQSLDQGLQFLIQYYNGEERAKGNILERFSAQQFPDLHSELNLSSLELGDSALYFCASSARQGSYEQYFGPGTRLTVT.

In its sample, this clonotype was seen a few times. The CDR3 reads CASSTAGPNEQFF. The CDR3 DNA is TGTGCCAGCAGTACAGCAGGGCCAAATGAGCAGTTCTTC. This chain links TRBV27 with TRBJ2-1; tentatively, D is TRBD1 (5 bases). Deletions cut 5 bases from V and 7 bases from J, with 12 bases between. Germline-derived CDR1 and CDR2 are MNHEY and SMNVEV (reference sequence). The CDR3 spans 13 residues.

This clonotype was seen a few times. The chain has TRBV25-1 and TRBJ2-1, with 10 bases aligning to TRBD2. The CDR3 has 15 amino acids. CDR1 and CDR2 from the germline V gene are MGHDK and SYGVNS. The V and J ends lost 3 bases and 9 bases, in that order; junction bases with no gene match: 8. The chain's CDR3 is CASSDLGTSDGEQFF. The CDR3 DNA follows: TGTGCCAGCAGTGATCTAGGGACTAGCGACGGTGAGCAGTTCTTC. Using reference TRBV25-1 and TRBJ2-1 for the parts outside the CDR3, the full variable domain is EADIYQTPRYLVIGTGKKITLECSQTMGHDKMYWYQQDPGMELHLIHYSYGVNSTEKGDLSSESTVSRIRTEHFPLTLESARPSHTSQYLCASSDLGTSDGEQFFGPGTRLTVL.

This clonotype showed up just a few times. This CDR3 is CASRVGGSYNEQFF. Here the CDR3 DNA reads TGTGCCAGTAGGGTGGGCGGCTCCTACAATGAGCAGTTCTTC. The chain employs TRBV19 and TRBJ2-1; D is unresolved. The CDR3 runs 14 residues. The ends were cut back, 6 bases at V and 0 bases at J, with 9 bases in the middle. Germline values: CDR1 LNHDA, CDR2 SQIVND (reference sequence). Full variable domain (remainder filled in from reference TRBV19 and TRBJ2-1): DGGITQSPKYLFRKEGQNVTLSCEQNLNHDAMYWYRQDPGQGLRLIYYSQIVNDFQKGDIAEGYSVSREKKESFPLTVTSAQKNPTAFYLCASRVGGSYNEQFFGPGTRLTVL.

V and J are TRBV27 and TRBJ2-4, with TRBD2 identical over 10 bases. Germline assignment: CDR1 MNHEY and CDR2 SMNVEV (reference sequence). V shed 7 bases and J 6 bases; nucleotides not matched to a gene: 6. The CDR3 has 14 amino acids. The CDR3 loop is CASKAGGPGNIQYF. Here the CDR3 DNA reads TGTGCCAGCAAAGCGGGAGGGCCGGGAAACATTCAGTACTTC.

This clonotype has at least ten counts. V usage is TRBV29-1 and J usage is TRBJ1-5; 12 bases map to TRBD1. V lost 4 bases to trimming and J lost 5 bases; unmatched junction nucleotides: 9. CDR1 is SQVTM, CDR2 ANQGSEA, per germline. CDR3 length: 16 residues. CDR3 protein: CSVVYGTGGFHQPQHF. DNA for the CDR3: TGCAGCGTTGTGTACGGGACAGGGGGCTTCCATCAGCCCCAGCATTTT.

This clonotype has ten or more counts. J is TRBJ2-5 and V is TRBV20-1, with D uncertain. The germline gives CDR1 DFQATT, CDR2 SNEGSKA (reference sequence). The CDR3 runs 14 residues. Trimming removed 1 base from V and 2 bases from J, with 11 bases in between. CDR3 sequence: CSARVHGNQETQYF. The DNA for the CDR3 is TGCAGTGCTAGAGTACACGGAAATCAAGAGACCCAGTACTTC.

This clonotype was seen many times. This rearrangement joins TRBV5-1 to TRBJ2-5; 7 nucleotides align to TRBD1. Germline V gene data show CDR1 as SGHRS and CDR2 as YFSETQ. J lost 2 bases, V lost 5 bases, and 9 bases had no gene match. This CDR3 region has 15 residues. CDR3 nucleotide sequence: TGCGCCAGCAGAGAACCCGGGACAGCGCAAGAGACCCAGTACTTC. Protein product: CASREPGTAQETQYF. Based on the CDR3 plus reference TRBV5-1 and TRBJ2-5, the full variable domain is KAGVTQTPRYLIKTRGQQVTLSCSPISGHRSVSWYQQTPGQGLQFLFEYFSETQRNKGNFPGRFSGRQFSNSRSEMNVSTLELGDSALYLCASREPGTAQETQYFGPGTRLLVL.

The gene calls are TRBV27 and TRBJ1-5, with 9 bases lining up with TRBD1. The CDR3 covers 14 residues. Per the germline V gene, CDR1 is MNHEY and CDR2 is SMNVEV (reference sequence). With 5 bases clipped from V and 1 base from J, the junction kept 0 bases outside the gene matches. The CDR3 is CASSGQGSNQPQHF. CDR3 DNA sequence: TGTGCCAGCAGTGGACAGGGGAGCAATCAGCCCCAGCATTTT.

This clonotype came up a few times. CDR3 coding DNA: TGTGCCAGCAGCCAGAGCCTAGGTCGGGCCTACGAGCAGTACTTC. Residues: CASSQSLGRAYEQYF. This chain joins TRBV3-1 and TRBJ2-7; D call uncertain. Germline V gene sequence: CDR1 LGHDT, CDR2 YNNKEL (reference sequence). The CDR3 runs 15 residues. V gave up 3 bases and J gave up 2 bases, with 14 bases separating them.

This clonotype appeared a few times. The rearrangement uses TRBV5-1 and TRBJ2-7, with 10 bases identical to TRBD2. Trimming removed 1 base from V and 2 bases from J; junction bases left unmatched: 6. The length of the CDR3 is 16 residues. The V gene's germline CDR1 is SGHRS and CDR2 YFSETQ. Here the CDR3 DNA reads TGCGCCAGCAGCTTGTTTCCTAGCGGGAGAACCTACGAGCAGTACTTC. It is translated as CASSLFPSGRTYEQYF.

The chain has TRBV7-2 and TRBJ2-7, with 7 nucleotides matching TRBD2. From germline, CDR1 is SGHTA and CDR2 FQGNSA. The CDR3 is made up of 14 amino acids. With 5 bases clipped from V and 4 bases from J, the junction kept 8 bases outside the gene matches. DNA of the CDR3: TGTGCCAGCAGCGCTAGCGGCCATTTTTACGAGCAGTACTTC. As protein: CASSASGHFYEQYF.